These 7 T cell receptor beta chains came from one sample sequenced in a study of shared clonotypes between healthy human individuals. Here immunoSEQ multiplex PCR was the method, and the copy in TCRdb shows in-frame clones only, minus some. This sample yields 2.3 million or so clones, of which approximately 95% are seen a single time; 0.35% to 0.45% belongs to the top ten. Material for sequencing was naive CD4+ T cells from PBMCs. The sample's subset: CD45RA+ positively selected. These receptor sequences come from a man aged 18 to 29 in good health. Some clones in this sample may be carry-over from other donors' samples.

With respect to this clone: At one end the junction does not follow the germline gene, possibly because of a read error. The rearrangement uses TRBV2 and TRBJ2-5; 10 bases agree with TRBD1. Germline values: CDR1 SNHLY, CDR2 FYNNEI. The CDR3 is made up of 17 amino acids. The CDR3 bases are TGTGCCAGCAGTGTAGTGATGACAGGGGGCCCACAAGGGACCCAGTACTTC. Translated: CASSVVMTGGPQGTQYF.

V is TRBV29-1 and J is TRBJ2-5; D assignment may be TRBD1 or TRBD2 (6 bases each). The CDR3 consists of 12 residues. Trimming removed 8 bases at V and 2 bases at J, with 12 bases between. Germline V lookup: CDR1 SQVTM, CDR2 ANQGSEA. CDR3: CSILGGQETQYF. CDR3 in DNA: TGCAGCATATTAGGGGGGCAAGAGACCCAGTACTTC.

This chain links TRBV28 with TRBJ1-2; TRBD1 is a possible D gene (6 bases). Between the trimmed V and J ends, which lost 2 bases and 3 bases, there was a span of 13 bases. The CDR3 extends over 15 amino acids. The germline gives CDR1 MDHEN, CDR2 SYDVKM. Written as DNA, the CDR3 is TGTGCCAGCAGTTTAGGTGGCAGGGGTTACTATGGCTACACCTTC. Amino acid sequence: CASSLGGRGYYGYTF.

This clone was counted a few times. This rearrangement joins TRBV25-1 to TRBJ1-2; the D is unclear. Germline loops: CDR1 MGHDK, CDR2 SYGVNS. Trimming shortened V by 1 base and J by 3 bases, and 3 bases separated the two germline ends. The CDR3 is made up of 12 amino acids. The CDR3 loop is CASSELDYGYTF. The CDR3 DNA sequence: TGTGCCAGCAGTGAATTGGACTATGGCTACACCTTC.

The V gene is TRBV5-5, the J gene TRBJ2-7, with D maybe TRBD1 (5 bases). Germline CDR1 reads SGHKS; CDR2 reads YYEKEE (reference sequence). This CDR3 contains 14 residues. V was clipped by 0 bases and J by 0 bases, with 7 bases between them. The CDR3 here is CASSLGTNSYEQYF. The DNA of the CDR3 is TGTGCCAGCAGCTTGGGGACAAACTCCTACGAGCAGTACTTC.

Here the CDR3 reads CASRTETPYEQYF. CDR3 bases: TGTGCCTCTCGGACAGAGACTCCCTACGAGCAGTACTTC. The chain uses TRBV2 and TRBJ2-7; tentatively, D is TRBD1 (6 bases). Germline CDR1 and CDR2: SNHLY and FYNNEI. V lost 11 bases to trimming and J lost 2 bases, with 16 bases between them. The CDR3 consists of 13 residues.

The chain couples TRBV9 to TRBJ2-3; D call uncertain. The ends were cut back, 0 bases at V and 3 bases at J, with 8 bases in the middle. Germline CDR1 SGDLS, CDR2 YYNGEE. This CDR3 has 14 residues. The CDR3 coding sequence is TGTGCCAGCAGCGTAGAGGCTACGACAGATACGCAGTATTTT. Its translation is CASSVEATTDTQYF. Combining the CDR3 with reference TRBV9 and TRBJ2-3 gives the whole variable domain DSGVTQTPKHLITATGQRVTLRCSPRSGDLSVYWYQQSLDQGLQFLIQYYNGEERAKGNILERFSAQQFPDLHSELNLSSLELGDSALYFCASSVEATTDTQYFGPGTRLTVL.